Each of the 17 T cell receptor beta chains below was sequenced from the same sample in a study of blood T cells in healthy people across ages. A sample-barcoded 5' primer and a J-beta primer mix were used in a second PCR of roughly 6 to 11 cycles. TCRdb re-called the 5' RACE reads with MiXCR, one entry per CDR3 protein. The table lists over 1,500,000 distinct CDR3 sequences, about 49% of them singletons. The sequenced sample was blood. The receptors were sampled from a woman aged 40 to 49 in good health.

The V and J genes are TRBV12-3 or TRBV12-4 and TRBJ2-7; 9 bases agree with TRBD1. CDR3 length: 14 amino acids. The J segment lost 2 bases and the V segment lost 8 bases, leaving 7 bases of the junction unmatched. The chain's CDR3 is CASAGTGYPYEQYF. The CDR3 coding sequence is TGTGCCAGCGCCGGGACAGGGTACCCCTACGAGCAGTACTTC.

This clonotype has a handful of counts. The chain uses TRBV29-1 and TRBJ2-1; TRBD2 agrees at 8 bases. CDR1 is SQVTM and CDR2 is ANQGSEA in the germline V gene. V shed 5 bases and J 0 bases; nucleotides not matched to a gene: 12. This CDR3 is 17 amino acids long. Here the CDR3 DNA reads TGCAGCGTTCGTCGGGGGGGCGACTTCAGCTCCTACAATGAGCAGTTCTTC. Protein product: CSVRRGGDFSSYNEQFF.

This clonotype came up a few times. This rearrangement joins TRBV6-2 or TRBV6-3 to TRBJ2-7; 9 nucleotides match TRBD1. Germline trimming cut 7 bases from V and 2 bases from J; bases unmatched to any gene: 6. CDR3 length: 14 amino acids. Germline V gives CDR1 MNHEY, CDR2 SVGEGT. The CDR3 DNA reads as TGTGCCAGCATTGGGACAGGGCCTCCCTACGAGCAGTACTTC. Its protein is CASIGTGPPYEQYF.

The chain uses TRBV6-1 and TRBJ2-7; the match to TRBD1 covers 8 bases. Per the germline V gene, CDR1 is MNHNS and CDR2 is SASEGT. The trim removed 9 bases at V and 4 bases at J, leaving 11 bases unmatched. This CDR3 region has 14 residues. The CDR3 here is CASRARGQTYEQYF. The CDR3 DNA reads as TGTGCCAGTAGGGCCAGGGGGCAGACATACGAGCAGTACTTC.

The V call is TRBV15, the J call TRBJ1-1; TRBD1 matches 7 bases. The CDR3 sequence is 14 residues long. J gave up 10 bases and V 1 base, and 9 bases lay outside the gene matches. CDR1 and CDR2 (germline): LNHNV, YYDKDF (reference sequence). CDR3 nucleotides: TGTGCCACCAGCAGAGTTCGACAGGGTGGGAGAGCTTTCTTT. Its protein is CATSRVRQGGRAFF.

The chain recombines TRBV14 with TRBJ2-1, with a tentative D call TRBD1 (6 bases). The CDR3 runs 15 residues. V was pared by 1 base and J by 5 bases, with 12 bases between. The V gene's germline CDR1 is SGHDN and CDR2 FVKESK. The CDR3 reads CASSQGRGNNNEQFF. The CDR3 DNA follows: TGTGCCAGCAGCCAAGGCAGGGGCAACAACAATGAGCAGTTCTTC.

Only one count was recorded for this clonotype. The chain has TRBV20-1 and TRBJ2-4, with 11 positions matching TRBD1. The end of the DNA aligns better with TRBJ2-5, so the J call may be wrong. The CDR3 consists of 18 residues. Germline V gene data show CDR1 as DFQATT and CDR2 as SNEGSKA (reference sequence). The CDR3 nucleotides read TGCAGTGCTAGAGCGTGGGACAGGGGGACCTTCGTGCGGGAGACCCAGTACTTC. Translating gives CSARAWDRGTFVRETQYF.

J is TRBJ2-3 and V is TRBV5-5, with 10 bases aligning to TRBD1. This CDR3 has 15 residues. Germline V gene sequence: CDR1 SGHKS, CDR2 YYEKEE (reference sequence). Germline trimming cut 0 bases from V and 8 bases from J; bases unmatched to any gene: 6. The CDR3 here is CASSLVGQGIGTQYF. The CDR3, as DNA: TGTGCCAGCAGCTTGGTGGGACAGGGGATCGGTACGCAGTATTTT.

This clonotype was seen a few times. The V gene is TRBV3-1, the J gene TRBJ1-2; TRBD1 agrees at 12 bases. Germline trimming cut 3 bases from V and 12 bases from J; bases unmatched to any gene: 2. The CDR3 covers 12 residues. In germline, CDR1 is LGHDT, CDR2 YNNKEL (reference sequence). The CDR3 loop is CASSHGTGGNTF. DNA for the CDR3: TGTGCCAGCAGCCATGGGACAGGGGGCAACACCTTC.

The CDR3 nucleotides read TGCAGTACCCAACCGGGCTCTGAAGCTTTCTTT. Protein product: CSTQPGSEAFF. The chain joins TRBV20-1 to TRBJ1-1; D not resolved. Per the germline V gene, CDR1 is DFQATT and CDR2 is SNEGSKA (reference sequence). The CDR3 covers 11 residues. V lost 8 bases and J lost 6, with 13 bases in between.

This clonotype turned up a few times. The CDR3 region is CASSSRGPSMETQYF. The CDR3 bases are TGTGCCAGCAGCTCTCGTGGCCCCAGCATGGAGACCCAGTACTTC. The chain uses TRBV11-1 and TRBJ2-5, with no clear D. This CDR3 region has 15 residues. The V end lost 4 bases, the J end lost 5 bases, and 17 bases lay between the germline ends. Germline CDR1 SGHAT, CDR2 FQDESV (reference sequence). Full variable domain (outside the CDR3, taken from reference TRBV11-1 and TRBJ2-5): EAEVAQSPRYKITEKSQAVAFWCDPISGHATLYWYRQILGQGPELLVQFQDESVVDDSQLPKDRFSAERLKGVDSTLKIQPAELGDSAMYLCASSSRGPSMETQYFGPGTRLLVL.

There are a few counts of this clonotype. The chain has TRBV28 and TRBJ2-5, with unresolved D. The V gene's germline CDR1 is MDHEN and CDR2 SYDVKM. CDR3 length: 15 amino acids. V was cut by 5 bases and J by 2 bases, with 15 bases left in between. In DNA, the CDR3 is TGTGCCAGCAGTCCCCTCGGGTTCGGTCAAGAGACCCAGTACTTC. Protein sequence: CASSPLGFGQETQYF.

This clonotype was seen only a few times. The chain has TRBV7-6 and TRBJ2-7, with TRBD1 matching 9 bases. With V trimmed by 8 bases and J by 7 bases, 15 bases remained unmatched. Germline V gene sequence: CDR1 SGHVS, CDR2 FNYEAQ. This CDR3 region has 15 residues. CDR3 sequence: CASSAVGQGSGEQYF. The CDR3 nucleotides read TGTGCCAGCTCAGCTGTAGGACAGGGGTCGGGGGAGCAGTACTTC.

The V call is TRBV6-5, the J call TRBJ2-1; TRBD2 matches 12 bases. Gene TRBJ2-7 matches the end of the DNA better, so the J call may be wrong. The length of the CDR3 is 16 residues. Germline CDR1 reads MNHEY; CDR2 reads SVGAGI. The CDR3 spells CASSYGLAGGFNEQYF. In DNA, the CDR3 is TGTGCCAGCAGTTACGGGCTAGCGGGGGGGTTCAATGAGCAGTACTTC.

This clonotype was seen many times. The genes are TRBV7-9 and TRBJ2-4; TRBD1 aligns across 8 bases. The J call may be wrong; the DNA end is better matched by TRBJ2-7. The CDR3 loop spans 15 amino acids. Per germline, CDR1 SEHNR and CDR2 FQNEAQ (reference sequence). The CDR3 DNA reads TGTGCCAGCAGCCCCCCGACAGGGGTGGCCTACGAGCAGTACTTC. It encodes CASSPPTGVAYEQYF.

This clonotype has only a few counts. The rearrangement joins TRBV14 to TRBJ2-1; D is unresolved. Germline V gene lookup returns CDR1 SGHDN and CDR2 FVKESK. V lost 1 base, J lost 8 bases, and 9 bases lay in between. This CDR3 is built from 13 residues. The CDR3 loop is CASSQVSIHEQFF. CDR3 coding DNA: TGTGCCAGCAGCCAAGTTAGTATCCATGAGCAGTTCTTC.

This rearrangement joins TRBV6-5 to TRBJ2-7; D gene ambiguous. The CDR3 contains 15 residues. V lost 3 bases to trimming and J lost 0 bases, with 12 bases between them. CDR1 is MNHEY, CDR2 SVGAGI, per germline. The CDR3 nucleotides read TGTGCCAGCAGTTATTTACCTGCTAGCTCCTACGAGCAGTACTTC. Translated: CASSYLPASSYEQYF.